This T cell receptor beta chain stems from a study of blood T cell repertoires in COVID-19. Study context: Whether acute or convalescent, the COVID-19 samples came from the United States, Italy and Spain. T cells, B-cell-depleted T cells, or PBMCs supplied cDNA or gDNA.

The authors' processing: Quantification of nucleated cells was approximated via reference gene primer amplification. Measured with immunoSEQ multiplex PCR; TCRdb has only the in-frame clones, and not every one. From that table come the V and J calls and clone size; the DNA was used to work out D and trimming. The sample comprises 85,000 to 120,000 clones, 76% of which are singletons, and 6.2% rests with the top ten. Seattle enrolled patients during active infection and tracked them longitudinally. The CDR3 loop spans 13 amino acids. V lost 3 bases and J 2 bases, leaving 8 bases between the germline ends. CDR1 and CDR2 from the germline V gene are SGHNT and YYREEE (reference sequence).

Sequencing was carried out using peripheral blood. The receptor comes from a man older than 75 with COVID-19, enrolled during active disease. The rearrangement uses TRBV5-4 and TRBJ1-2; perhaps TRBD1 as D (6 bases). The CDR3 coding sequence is TGTGCCAGCAGCTGGCAGGGGAACTATGGCTACACCTTC. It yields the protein CASSWQGNYGYTF.